The 22 T cell receptor beta chains below come from one sample, sequenced in a study of blood T cell repertoires in COVID-19. TCRdb keeps only in-frame clones here, not all; method: immunoSEQ multiplex PCR. The sample has some 100,000 clones, 91% seen once. Sequenced sample: peripheral blood. Receptors were obtained from a man aged 45-65 years with acute or convalescent COVID-19.

The CDR3 region has the DNA TGCAGTGCTAGTAGCGGCTGGACCTCCTACAATGAGCAGTTCTTC. It translates to CSASSGWTSYNEQFF. The gene calls are TRBV20-1 and TRBJ2-1; tentative D call: TRBD2 (6 bases). The V end lost 3 bases, the J end lost 0 bases, and 12 bases lay between the germline ends. Germline V lookup: CDR1 DFQATT, CDR2 SNEGSKA (reference sequence). The CDR3 loop spans 15 amino acids.

The chain carries TRBV18 and TRBJ1-2, with a weak D call TRBD1 (5 bases). CDR3 length: 16 amino acids. Germline V gene sequence: CDR1 KGHSH, CDR2 LQKENI. Between the trimmed V and J ends, which lost 4 bases and 4 bases, there was a span of 19 bases. The CDR3 region is CASSLFPLDSPYGYTF. Written as DNA, the CDR3 is TGTGCCAGCTCACTTTTCCCCCTTGACAGTCCCTATGGCTACACCTTC.

The chain has TRBV6-6 and TRBJ1-1, with a weak D call TRBD1 (6 bases). Trimming took 7 bases from V and 5 from J, leaving 20 bases between them. CDR3 length: 15 amino acids. CDR1 and CDR2 (germline): MNHNY, SVGAGI (reference sequence). The DNA for the CDR3 is TGTGCCAGCACCGAAGCCGGGGGGGGCAGGACTGAAGCTTTCTTT. Protein product: CASTEAGGGRTEAFF.

This chain joins TRBV5-1 and TRBJ1-1; TRBD1 is a possible D gene (5 bases). Germline CDR1 reads SGHRS; CDR2 reads YFSETQ. V shed 4 bases and J shed 4 bases, with 14 bases lying between them. The CDR3 length is 14 residues. CDR3 in DNA: TGCGCCAGCAGCCCGGGAGGGGTTGTCACTGAAGCTTTCTTT. As protein: CASSPGGVVTEAFF.

This clone has only one observation. The genes are TRBV19 and TRBJ2-3; 12 bases are shared with TRBD1. V shed 5 bases, J shed 2 bases, and the junction held 11 bases outside the gene matches. Germline V gene lookup returns CDR1 LNHDA and CDR2 SQIVND (reference sequence). The CDR3 extends over 18 amino acids. This CDR3 is CASSSLGTGGPPTDTQYF. CDR3 sequence (DNA): TGTGCCAGTAGTTCCCTCGGGACAGGGGGCCCCCCCACAGATACGCAGTATTTT.

The chain is built from TRBV18 and TRBJ2-7, with 7 nucleotides matching TRBD1. Per the germline V gene, CDR1 is KGHSH and CDR2 is LQKENI. The CDR3 runs to 15 residues. V shed 0 bases, J shed 5 bases, and the junction held 7 bases outside the gene matches. Here the CDR3 DNA reads TGTGCCAGCTCACCACCAGGGGGCGTTTCGAACGAGCAGTACTTC. It specifies CASSPPGGVSNEQYF.

The genes are TRBV27 and TRBJ1-2; D is unresolved. V was shortened by 2 bases and J by 7 bases, with 11 bases between the two germline ends. This CDR3 region has 13 residues. Looked up from germline, CDR1 is MNHEY and CDR2 is SMNVEV (reference sequence). CDR3 in amino acids: CASSLSRAGGYTF. In DNA form, the CDR3 reads TGTGCCAGCAGTTTAAGTCGGGCGGGTGGCTACACCTTC.

V and J are TRBV30 and TRBJ1-1, with TRBD1 as a possible D gene (5 bases). The CDR3 is 11 amino acids. In germline, CDR1 is GTSNPN, CDR2 SVGIG (reference sequence). V lost 1 base to trimming and J lost 11 bases, with 11 bases between them. In nucleotides, the CDR3 is TGTGCCTGGAGTGGGGGGGAAACGGCTTTCTTT. Encoded protein: CAWSGGETAFF. Using reference TRBV30 and TRBJ1-1 for the parts outside the CDR3, the full variable domain is SQTIHQWPATLVQPVGSPLSLECTVEGTSNPNLYWYRQAAGRGLQLLFYSVGIGQISSEVPQNLSASRPQDRQFILSSKKLLLSDSGFYLCAWSGGETAFFGQGTRLTVV.

This chain joins TRBV5-1 and TRBJ1-3; weak D call: TRBD1 (6 bases). There are 15 residues in the CDR3. Looked up from germline, CDR1 is SGHRS and CDR2 is YFSETQ. Trimming cost V 2 bases and J 0 bases, with 9 bases left between them. The CDR3 sequence: CASSLTGTSGNTIYF. For the CDR3, the DNA is TGCGCCAGCAGCTTAACAGGGACCTCTGGAAACACCATATATTTT.

This chain joins TRBV14 and TRBJ1-2, with TRBD1 matching 8 bases. Germline lookup yields CDR1 SGHDN and CDR2 FVKESK. The CDR3 covers 15 residues. After removal of 1 base from V and 0 bases from J, the junction contained 1 base not matched to a gene. The CDR3 protein is CASSQGQGTNYGYTF. CDR3 in DNA: TGTGCCAGCAGCCAAGGACAGGGGACTAACTATGGCTACACCTTC.

The chain couples TRBV7-6 to TRBJ2-2; a weak D match, TRBD2 (5 bases). The V gene's germline CDR1 is SGHVS and CDR2 FNYEAQ. CDR3 length: 16 amino acids. The ends were cut back, 7 bases at V and 4 bases at J, with 19 bases in the middle. Here the CDR3 reads CASMKDFNRGTGELFF. In DNA, the CDR3 is TGTGCCAGCATGAAGGACTTTAATCGTGGCACCGGGGAGCTGTTTTTT.

The chain uses TRBV5-1 and TRBJ2-1; 9 nucleotides match TRBD1. With V trimmed by 4 bases and J by 10 bases, 6 bases remained unmatched. Germline V lookup: CDR1 SGHRS, CDR2 YFSETQ. This CDR3 has 13 residues. The CDR3 loop is CASSTDRGKEQFF. The CDR3, as DNA: TGCGCCAGCAGCACGGACAGGGGAAAAGAGCAGTTCTTC.

This chain's CDR3 is CASSPSGQYYNEQFF. The DNA for the CDR3 is TGTGCCAGTAGCCCCTCTGGACAGTACTACAATGAGCAGTTCTTC. The chain links TRBV19 to TRBJ2-1; D is possibly TRBD1 (6 bases). CDR1 LNHDA and CDR2 SQIVND come from the germline V gene (reference sequence). The ends were cut back, 6 bases at V and 3 bases at J, with 15 bases in the middle. This CDR3 is built from 15 residues.

This chain links TRBV19 with TRBJ1-2; the D gene is possibly TRBD1 (6 bases). The germline gives CDR1 LNHDA, CDR2 SQIVND (reference sequence). Trimming removed 11 bases at V and 2 bases at J, with 18 bases between. This CDR3 region has 14 residues. CDR3: CASRQGPENYGYTF. CDR3 sequence (DNA): TGTGCCTCTCGGCAGGGGCCCGAAAACTATGGCTACACCTTC.

The V and J genes are TRBV5-6 and TRBJ2-7; D might be TRBD1 (6 bases). Germline V gene data show CDR1 as SGHDT and CDR2 as YYEEEE. V was trimmed by 4 bases and J by 5 bases, leaving 13 bases between them. The CDR3 consists of 13 residues. CDR3 DNA sequence: TGTGCCAGCAGCCCATCAGGGGACAACGAGCAGTACTTC. As protein: CASSPSGDNEQYF.

V gene TRBV6-5 combines with J gene TRBJ1-6; 8 nucleotides agree with TRBD1. The ends lost 4 bases at V and 9 bases at J; junction bases unmatched: 5. The CDR3 has 14 residues. Germline loops: CDR1 MNHEY, CDR2 SVGAGI. The CDR3 coding sequence is TGTGCCAGCAGTTTGACAGGGGCCGGTTCACCCCTCCACTTT. This translates into CASSLTGAGSPLHF.

Here the CDR3 reads CASSEAGTATKKLFF. In DNA form, the CDR3 reads TGTGCCAGCAGTGAAGCGGGGACAGCCACAAAAAAACTGTTTTTT. This sequence joins TRBV2 and TRBJ1-4, with 7 bases matching TRBD1. CDR1 and CDR2 (germline): SNHLY, FYNNEI. The CDR3 is made up of 15 amino acids. With V trimmed by 0 bases and J by 9 bases, 7 bases remained unmatched.

This rearrangement joins TRBV5-4 to TRBJ1-1; a weak D match, TRBD1 (5 bases). Trimming shortened V by 4 bases and J by 3 bases, and 16 bases separated the two germline ends. Germline-derived CDR1 and CDR2 are SGHNT and YYREEE (reference sequence). The CDR3 runs 15 residues. The chain's CDR3 is CASSPGSIPDTEAFF. Written as DNA, the CDR3 is TGTGCCAGCAGCCCAGGGTCGATACCTGACACTGAAGCTTTCTTT.

The chain carries TRBV19 and TRBJ2-7; 7 nucleotides agree with TRBD2. The CDR3 is made up of 16 amino acids. The germline V gene has CDR1 LNHDA and CDR2 SQIVND (reference sequence). The ends lost 5 bases at V and 3 bases at J; junction bases unmatched: 13. The CDR3 sequence is CASSARGGDKDYEQYF. The CDR3 nucleotides read TGTGCCAGTAGTGCCCGGGGAGGGGATAAGGACTACGAGCAGTACTTC.

The CDR3 spells CASSPTLGGSYEQYF. Written as DNA, the CDR3 is TGTGCCAGCAGCCCGACCCTCGGGGGATCCTACGAGCAGTACTTC. The chain is built from TRBV25-1 and TRBJ2-7, with D perhaps TRBD2 (6 bases). CDR3 length: 15 residues. From germline, CDR1 is MGHDK and CDR2 SYGVNS. V lost 6 bases and J 1 base, leaving 16 bases between the germline ends.

The V gene is TRBV18, the J gene TRBJ2-3; D ambiguous. Germline-derived CDR1 and CDR2 are KGHSH and LQKENI. Trimming removed 3 bases from V and 0 bases from J, with 16 bases in between. The CDR3 has 17 amino acids. CDR3 sequence: CASSPPFESRSTDTQYF. The CDR3 DNA reads TGTGCCAGCTCACCCCCCTTTGAGTCTAGGAGCACAGATACGCAGTATTTT.

The CDR3 DNA follows: TGTGCCAGCAGCTTAAGGGGGCGGGAGACCCAGTACTTC. It yields the protein CASSLRGRETQYF. The chain recombines TRBV11-2 with TRBJ2-5; 7 bases are a match to TRBD1. Germline CDR1 reads SGHAT; CDR2 reads FQNNGV. The length of the CDR3 is 13 residues. V lost 2 bases and J lost 5; bases outside the gene matches: 2.